The rows below give T cell receptor beta chains drawn from one sample of a study of CD8 T cells in ankylosing spondylitis. TCRdb analysed the 5' RACE reads with MiXCR anew, one entry per CDR3 protein. The sample contains 150,000 or so distinct CDR3 sequences, 9.5% to 10% of which appear only once. Sequencing was carried out using blood, either unsorted or a sorted T cell fraction (not recorded which). The receptors come from a female donor with ankylosing spondylitis or in good health (not recorded which). Both conserved end residues are part of each CDR3. Each record gives: CDR3 protein, CDR3 DNA, clone size, V gene, D gene, J gene. D genes are given only for firm matches. Only some rows state a clone size, as once, few, many or a class for expanded clones.

cdr3_aa: CASSTRLAGVETQYF
cdr3_nt: TGTGCCAGCAGCACTCGACTAGCGGGGGTAGAGACCCAGTACTTC
clone_size: .
v_call: TRBV5-6
d_call: TRBD2
j_call: TRBJ2-5

cdr3_aa: CASSRLTSGPGGDTQYF
cdr3_nt: TGTGCCAGCAGTCGATTGACTAGCGGCCCTGGGGGAGATACGCAGTATTTT
clone_size: many
v_call: TRBV12-3/TRBV12-4
d_call: TRBD2
j_call: TRBJ2-3

cdr3_aa: CASSQDYAGVGNEQFF
cdr3_nt: TGCGCCAGCAGCCAAGATTATGCGGGAGTGGGCAATGAGCAGTTCTTC
clone_size: many
v_call: TRBV4-3
d_call: TRBD2
j_call: TRBJ2-1

cdr3_aa: CASSEGVRQFF
cdr3_nt: TGTGCCAGCAGTGAGGGGGTTAGGCAGTTCTTC
clone_size: few
v_call: TRBV27
d_call: .
j_call: TRBJ2-1

cdr3_aa: CASSQADWAFF
cdr3_nt: TGCGCCAGCAGCCAGGCGGATTGGGCTTTCTTT
clone_size: .
v_call: TRBV4-1
d_call: .
j_call: TRBJ1-1

cdr3_aa: CASSTHYRDRGFEAEAFF
cdr3_nt: TGTGCCAGCAGTACTCATTACCGGGACAGGGGGTTTGAAGCTGAAGCTTTCTTT
clone_size: few
v_call: TRBV28
d_call: TRBD1
j_call: TRBJ1-1

cdr3_aa: CASSQDLAGYYNEQFF
cdr3_nt: TGTGCCAGCAGCCAAGATCTAGCGGGATACTACAATGAGCAGTTCTTC
clone_size: many
v_call: TRBV3-1
d_call: TRBD2
j_call: TRBJ2-1

cdr3_aa: CASRTPSAGELFF
cdr3_nt: TGTGCCAGCCGGACACCCTCCGCCGGGGAGCTGTTTTTT
clone_size: .
v_call: TRBV2
d_call: .
j_call: TRBJ2-2

cdr3_aa: CASSPGGQAPEQYF
cdr3_nt: TGTGCCAGCAGCCCAGGTGGACAGGCTCCCGAGCAGTACTTC
clone_size: few
v_call: TRBV3-1
d_call: TRBD1
j_call: TRBJ2-7

cdr3_aa: CSARFLNRGEEKLFF
cdr3_nt: TGCAGTGCTAGATTCCTGAACAGGGGTGAAGAGAAACTGTTTTTT
clone_size: .
v_call: TRBV20-1
d_call: TRBD1
j_call: TRBJ1-4

cdr3_aa: CASSVTGKFAEAFF
cdr3_nt: TGTGCCAGCAGCGTGACAGGGAAGTTCGCTGAAGCTTTCTTT
clone_size: few
v_call: TRBV5-6
d_call: TRBD1
j_call: TRBJ1-1

cdr3_aa: CASSWDSQNTEAFF
cdr3_nt: TGTGCCAGCAGCTGGGACTCACAGAACACTGAAGCTTTCTTT
clone_size: few
v_call: TRBV7-2
d_call: .
j_call: TRBJ1-1

cdr3_aa: CASSQFSSGLMNTEAFF
cdr3_nt: TGCGCCAGCAGCCAATTCAGTAGCGGGCTGATGAACACTGAAGCTTTCTTT
clone_size: .
v_call: TRBV4-3
d_call: .
j_call: TRBJ1-1

cdr3_aa: CASSTDGNTGELFF
cdr3_nt: TGTGCCAGCAGTACCGACGGGAACACCGGGGAGCTGTTTTTT
clone_size: .
v_call: TRBV12-3/TRBV12-4
d_call: .
j_call: TRBJ2-2

cdr3_aa: CASSYREGRGSTEAFF
cdr3_nt: TGTGCCAGCAGCTACAGGGAGGGAAGGGGTAGCACTGAAGCTTTCTTT
clone_size: .
v_call: TRBV7-9
d_call: .
j_call: TRBJ1-1

cdr3_aa: CASSHVGGAQTYTDGNEQFF
cdr3_nt: TGTGCCAGCAGTCACGTGGGGGGGGCTCAAACCTACACGGACGGGAATGAGCAGTTCTTC
clone_size: few
v_call: TRBV6-2/TRBV6-3
d_call: .
j_call: TRBJ2-1

cdr3_aa: CASSLQTSGGQFF
cdr3_nt: TGTGCCAGCAGCTTACAGACTAGCGGGGGGCAGTTCTTC
clone_size: .
v_call: TRBV7-8
d_call: TRBD2
j_call: TRBJ2-1

cdr3_aa: CASSLGGGQYF
cdr3_nt: TGTGCCAGCAGCTTAGGAGGGGGGCAGTACTTC
clone_size: many
v_call: TRBV7-9
d_call: .
j_call: TRBJ2-7

cdr3_aa: CASSLGLGSSTDTQYF
cdr3_nt: TGTGCCAGCAGTCTAGGACTAGGTTCGAGCACAGATACGCAGTATTTT
clone_size: few
v_call: TRBV7-2
d_call: TRBD2
j_call: TRBJ2-3

cdr3_aa: CASSLGPQTSVSYEQYF
cdr3_nt: TGTGCCAGCAGCTTAGGCCCCCAAACTAGCGTCTCCTACGAGCAGTACTTC
clone_size: .
v_call: TRBV11-2
d_call: TRBD2
j_call: TRBJ2-7

cdr3_aa: CASSPPPGNAGELFF
cdr3_nt: TGCGCCAGCAGCCCCCCCCCAGGGAATGCCGGGGAGCTGTTTTTT
clone_size: .
v_call: TRBV4-1
d_call: .
j_call: TRBJ2-2

cdr3_aa: CASSWTGSTEAFF
cdr3_nt: TGTGCCAGCAGCTGGACAGGGAGCACTGAAGCTTTCTTT
clone_size: few
v_call: TRBV27
d_call: TRBD1
j_call: TRBJ1-1

cdr3_aa: CASTPGWGPTYEQYF
cdr3_nt: TGTGCCAGTACCCCCGGGTGGGGGCCGACCTACGAGCAGTACTTC
clone_size: few
v_call: TRBV19
d_call: .
j_call: TRBJ2-7

cdr3_aa: CSVEGNVQDPNYGYTF
cdr3_nt: TGCAGCGTTGAAGGGAACGTACAGGACCCTAACTATGGCTACACCTTC
clone_size: few
v_call: TRBV29-1
d_call: .
j_call: TRBJ1-2

cdr3_aa: CASSQETSGGWETQYF
cdr3_nt: TGCGCCAGCAGCCAAGAGACTAGCGGGGGTTGGGAGACCCAGTACTTC
clone_size: .
v_call: TRBV4-1
d_call: TRBD2
j_call: TRBJ2-5

cdr3_aa: CASSPQGSTYNEQFF
cdr3_nt: TGTGCCAGCAGCCCCCAGGGCTCCACCTACAATGAGCAGTTCTTC
clone_size: .
v_call: TRBV7-9
d_call: .
j_call: TRBJ2-1

cdr3_aa: CASGLVRLAEEYEQYF
cdr3_nt: TGTGCTAGTGGTTTGGTACGACTAGCGGAGGAGTACGAGCAGTACTTC
clone_size: few
v_call: TRBV12-5
d_call: TRBD2
j_call: TRBJ2-7

cdr3_aa: CASSQDGIASSYEQYF
cdr3_nt: TGTGCCAGCAGCCAAGATGGGATAGCGTCGAGCTACGAGCAGTACTTC
clone_size: few
v_call: TRBV3-1
d_call: .
j_call: TRBJ2-7